The 16 T cell receptor beta chains below were found in one sample sequenced in a study of T cells after posttransplantation cyclophosphamide. Sequencing used immunoSEQ multiplex PCR; TCRdb keeps in-frame clones, though not all of them. This sample yields 20,000 to 25,000 clones, of which approximately 87% are seen a single time; about an eighth belongs to the top ten. Treatment was busulfan-fludarabine conditioning, a marrow graft, and cyclophosphamide on days +3 and +4. The material was PBMCs, obtained after allogeneic stem cell transplant with posttransplant cyclophosphamide. Receptors were obtained from a female patient under 45 who received an allogeneic stem cell transplant from an unrelated donor, was CMV-positive, and had no GVHD. The graft donor may have contributed some T cells.

The rearrangement links TRBV28 to TRBJ2-5; 7 positions agree with TRBD1. The CDR3 totals 15 residues. The junction had 12 bases not matched to a gene; V was cut back by 6 bases and J by 5 bases. Germline-derived CDR1 and CDR2 are MDHEN and SYDVKM. The CDR3 spells CASSLMANRGETQYF. CDR3 nucleotides: TGTGCCAGCAGCCTTATGGCGAACAGGGGTGAGACCCAGTACTTC.

This sequence joins TRBV7-2 and TRBJ2-3, with 12 nucleotides matching TRBD2. CDR1 is SGHTA and CDR2 is FQGNSA in the germline V gene. With V trimmed by 5 bases and J by 0 bases, 6 bases remained unmatched. The CDR3 totals 17 residues. CDR3 sequence reads: CASSPRTSGVSTDTQYF. For the CDR3, the DNA is TGTGCCAGCAGCCCAAGGACTAGCGGGGTCAGCACAGATACGCAGTATTTT. The full variable domain, in which reference TRBV7-2 and TRBJ2-3 provide the parts outside the CDR3, is GAGVSQSPSNKVTEKGKDVELRCDPISGHTALYWYRQSLGQGLEFLIYFQGNSAPDKSGLPSDRFSAERTGGSVSTLTIQRTQQEDSAVYLCASSPRTSGVSTDTQYFGPGTRLTVL.

The chain carries TRBV6-6 and TRBJ2-5; 7 bases agree with TRBD1. With 6 bases clipped from V and 11 bases from J, the junction kept 12 bases outside the gene matches. In germline, CDR1 is MNHNY, CDR2 SVGAGI (reference sequence). CDR3 length equals 13 residues. The CDR3 sequence is CASRPGQNFGQYF. The CDR3 region has the DNA TGTGCCAGCAGACCGGGACAGAACTTCGGGCAGTACTTC.

This sequence joins TRBV6-1 and TRBJ2-1; no clear D gene. Germline CDR1 MNHNS, CDR2 SASEGT. The CDR3 runs to 15 residues. V was trimmed by 3 bases and J by 0 bases, leaving 9 bases between them. This chain's CDR3 is CASSEPPSSYNEQFF. The CDR3 DNA follows: TGTGCCAGCAGTGAGCCCCCCAGCTCCTACAATGAGCAGTTCTTC.

The genes are TRBV5-4 and TRBJ2-5, with 7 bases lining up with TRBD2. V dropped 4 bases and J dropped 1; count of bases not matched to a gene: 13. The CDR3 is 17 residues long. CDR1 and CDR2 (germline): SGHNT, YYREEE (reference sequence). CDR3 amino acids: CASSLAPIGGGQETQYF. The CDR3 DNA is TGTGCCAGCAGCCTGGCCCCAATTGGCGGGGGCCAAGAGACCCAGTACTTC.

The V and J genes are TRBV5-1 and TRBJ2-5; D remains ambiguous. CDR1 SGHRS and CDR2 YFSETQ come from the germline V gene. CDR3 length: 14 residues. V lost 0 bases to trimming and J lost 7 bases, with 13 bases between them. The CDR3 bases are TGCGCCAGCAGCTTGGGCAGATCGATCTGGACCCAGTACTTC. Protein: CASSLGRSIWTQYF.

This clone was observed a handful of times. V usage is TRBV10-3 and J usage is TRBJ1-2; D perhaps matches TRBD1 (5 bases). The CDR3 loop spans 14 amino acids. Germline lookup yields CDR1 ENHRY and CDR2 SYGVKD. The ends were cut back, 3 bases at V and 7 bases at J, with 15 bases in the middle. In DNA, the CDR3 is TGTGCCATCAGTGAAGGGGCCGTTAAGGGTGGCTACACCTTC. Translated: CAISEGAVKGGYTF.

The chain uses TRBV5-1 and TRBJ2-3; TRBD1 might be the D (6 bases). The CDR3 is 15 residues long. V shed 3 bases and J shed 4 bases, with 15 bases lying between them. The germline V gene has CDR1 SGHRS and CDR2 YFSETQ. The CDR3 protein is CASSSSARGADTQYF. The CDR3 DNA sequence: TGCGCCAGCAGCTCCTCGGCCAGGGGCGCAGATACGCAGTATTTT.

A single count supports this clone. The V and J genes are TRBV15 and TRBJ1-2; tentative D call: TRBD1 (5 bases). Germline values: CDR1 LNHNV, CDR2 YYDKDF (reference sequence). With 8 bases removed from V and 6 bases from J, the gap between germline ends came to 16 bases. The CDR3 has 13 amino acids. The CDR3: CATAEQGNHGYTF. CDR3 sequence (DNA): TGTGCCACCGCGGAGCAGGGAAATCATGGCTACACCTTC.

This CDR3 is CASSLANLGEQYF. DNA for the CDR3: TGTGCCAGCAGCTTAGCAAACCTCGGCGAGCAGTACTTC. The chain is built from TRBV7-9 and TRBJ2-7; D is uncertain. Germline V CDR1 and CDR2: SEHNR, FQNEAQ (reference sequence). The CDR3 has 13 residues. Trimming took 0 bases from V and 6 from J, leaving 9 bases between them.

There are a few counts of this clone. The V call is TRBV11-3, the J call TRBJ1-2, with D maybe TRBD1 (5 bases). The germline V and J ends were trimmed by 5 bases and 7 bases, with 20 bases remaining between them. Germline V gene sequence: CDR1 SGHNT, CDR2 YENEEA. The CDR3 totals 15 residues. The CDR3 reads CASSQEGRGRAGYTF. CDR3 coding DNA: TGTGCCAGCAGCCAAGAAGGTAGGGGCCGGGCTGGCTACACCTTC. The full variable domain, its missing parts supplied by reference TRBV11-3 and TRBJ1-2, is EAGVVQSPRYKIIEKKQPVAFWCNPISGHNTLYWYLQNLGQGPELLIRYENEEAVDDSQLPKDRFSAERLKGVDSTLKIQPAELGDSAVYLCASSQEGRGRAGYTFGSGTRLTVV.

As to this clone: The same CDR3 is also encoded by other DNA sequences in this sample. The J gene is TRBJ2-7, the V gene TRBV6-5; 9 bases are a match to TRBD2. The CDR3 is made up of 15 amino acids. CDR1 and CDR2 from the germline V gene are MNHEY and SVGAGI. V lost 0 bases, J lost 4 bases, and 4 bases stayed unmatched. CDR3 bases: TGTGCCAGCAGTTACTCGGGTAGCGGGGGTTACGAGCAGTACTTC. Translated, it gives CASSYSGSGGYEQYF.

This clone has only one observation. Here the CDR3 reads CASSFPTGGLSEQYF. The CDR3 region has the DNA TGTGCCAGCAGCTTCCCCACAGGGGGCCTGTCCGAGCAGTACTTC. J is TRBJ2-5 and V is TRBV5-6, with 9 bases matching TRBD1. The better agreement between TRBJ2-7 and the DNA end casts doubt on the J call. CDR3 size: 15 residues. Germline V gives CDR1 SGHDT, CDR2 YYEEEE.

The chain has TRBV5-1 and TRBJ1-2; the D is unclear. The V end was cut by 5 bases, the J end by 3 bases, with 14 bases between. Germline CDR1 SGHRS, CDR2 YFSETQ. The CDR3 runs 14 residues. The CDR3 protein is CASSGYGGYYGYTF. CDR3 coding DNA: TGCGCCAGCAGTGGGTACGGAGGATACTATGGCTACACCTTC.

The chain employs TRBV10-3 and TRBJ1-5; possible D gene TRBD1, 6 bases. CDR3 length: 16 amino acids. In germline, CDR1 is ENHRY, CDR2 SYGVKD. The V end lost 0 bases, the J end lost 2 bases, and 11 bases lay between the germline ends. For the CDR3, the DNA is TGTGCCATCAGTGAGTCGAAACAGGGAGGCAATCAGCCCCAGCATTTT. Protein: CAISESKQGGNQPQHF.

The chain combines TRBV2 with TRBJ1-2; a possible D gene is TRBD1 (5 bases). V was trimmed by 8 bases and J by 4 bases, leaving 14 bases between them. CDR1 is SNHLY, CDR2 FYNNEI, per germline. This CDR3 has 13 residues. CDR3 region: CASGGEGAYGYTF. The CDR3 DNA is TGTGCCAGCGGGGGGGAAGGGGCCTATGGCTACACCTTC.